This paragraph reports one T cell receptor beta chain. Antigen unknown. This specimen belongs to a study of cytomegalovirus exposure and HLA in healthy donors. Study context: Among the 398 genotyped donors, 70% to 85% were placed in the Caucasian-associated ancestry cluster. Study-wide points: Later analysis revealed greater clonal expansion in HLA-associated TCR beta chains than in equally common others.

Primers for the PCR totalled 60 Vbeta and 13 Jbeta. Original processing notes: Later reanalysis found 75 million to 100 million unique TCR beta chains, around 9.9 million of them shared. Method: immunoSEQ multiplex PCR; TCRdb's copy keeps in-frame clones and lacks some. That table furnishes V, J and clone size, whereas the DNA furnished D and trimming. This sample carries 210,000 or so clones, around 83% of them seen once, and the ten largest clones take 10%. This CDR3 contains 13 residues. The germline gives CDR1 WSHSY, CDR2 SAAADI. Trimming cost V 11 bases and J 5 bases, with 16 bases left between them.

Sequencing used PBMCs. This sequence originates from a woman aged 50 to 60 in good health and CMV-seropositive. The rearrangement uses TRBV10-2 and TRBJ2-1; tentative D call: TRBD1 (5 bases). The CDR3 protein is CALRGNPDNEQFF. In nucleotides, the CDR3 is TGCGCCCTAAGGGGAAACCCGGACAATGAGCAGTTCTTC.